This record concerns one T cell receptor beta chain sequence. What it binds is unknown. The study drew all its donors from Caucasian adults living in Nashville, Tennessee. These data belong to a study of shared clonotypes between healthy human individuals. Study-level information: In total, the donors were a couple of women and a few men aged 18 to 49.

Notes on the study in general: Shared clonotypes across all four donors exceeded non-shared ones in generation probability.

Clones were read by immunoSEQ multiplex PCR, and TCRdb kept only the in-frame ones, dropping some. The data hold some 2,000,000 clones, with over 85% observed a single time. Germline CDR1 is SGHDT and CDR2 is YYEEEE. There are 15 residues in the CDR3. J gave up 3 bases and V 4 bases, and 6 bases lay outside the gene matches. Sequenced material: naive CD4+ T cells sorted from blood. Noted subset: CD45RA+ positively selected. The genes are TRBV5-6 and TRBJ2-7, with TRBD1 matching 11 bases. This TCR was recovered from a man aged 18 to 29 in good health. The CDR3 DNA reads TGTGCCAGCAGCCTAACCGGGACAGGGGGCTACGAGCAGTACTTC. Amino acid sequence: CASSLTGTGGYEQYF. Filled out from reference TRBV5-6 and TRBJ2-7, the complete variable domain reads DAGVTQSPTHLIKTRGQQVTLRCSPKSGHDTVSWYQQALGQGPQFIFQYYEEEERQRGNFPDRFSGHQFPNYSSELNVNALLLGDSALYLCASSLTGTGGYEQYFGPGTRLTVT.